The next 3 T cell receptor beta chains were all read from a single sample in a study of radiation and T cells in renal cell carcinoma. The time point: blood 4 weeks post-SBRT, at nephrectomy. Sample treatment: 15 Gy SBRT to primary tumor, nephrectomy 4 weeks later. TCRdb's table, derived via immunoSEQ multiplex PCR, lists solely in-frame clones and lacks some. Among some 97,000 clones, 84% were seen once, and the ten largest hold around 7.7%. This specimen consisted of blood, obtained from a patient whose treatment included radiotherapy and nephrectomy. The receptor source for this set is a man in his 60s with renal cell carcinoma.

The rearrangement links TRBV4-1 to TRBJ1-2; perhaps TRBD1 as D (5 bases). CDR1 is MGHRA, CDR2 YSYEKL, per germline. CDR3 size: 17 residues. V lost 4 bases to trimming and J lost 4 bases, with 22 bases between them. CDR3 region: CASSPEPQGLTPYGYTF. DNA of the CDR3: TGCGCCAGCAGCCCCGAGCCTCAGGGTCTCACACCCTATGGCTACACCTTC.

The rearrangement joins TRBV30 to TRBJ1-1, with D perhaps TRBD1 (5 bases). CDR1 and CDR2 from the germline V gene are GTSNPN and SVGIG (reference sequence). V was shortened by 5 bases and J by 3 bases, with 16 bases between the two germline ends. The CDR3 has 14 amino acids. CDR3 sequence (DNA): TGTGCCTGGTGTCCCACCTTAGGGGACACTGAAGCTTTCTTT. This gives the protein CAWCPTLGDTEAFF.

The chain couples TRBV6-5 to TRBJ1-1; D unresolved. Germline loops: CDR1 MNHEY, CDR2 SVGAGI. The CDR3 has 11 amino acids. V lost 5 bases and J 10 bases, leaving 11 bases between the germline ends. The CDR3: CASSEGLRAFF. CDR3 nucleotide sequence: TGTGCCAGCAGTGAAGGGTTAAGAGCTTTCTTT.